This record concerns one TCR beta chain sequence. Its antigen is not identified. The ends lost 4 bases at V and 5 bases at J; junction bases unmatched: 23. Germline CDR1 is SGHDT and CDR2 is YYEEEE. The CDR3 extends over 19 amino acids. The data were taken from a study of cytomegalovirus exposure and HLA in healthy donors. Researchers ran the PCR with 60 Vbeta and 13 Jbeta primers. Clones were sequenced by immunoSEQ multiplex PCR, and TCRdb holds only the in-frame ones, with some missing. Counted here are approximately 90,000 clones, over 70% occurring once; the ten biggest clones make up 4.5% to 6%. Study-wide results and caveats: Sequencing likely generated an artifact that appeared as a cluster of highly shared sequence variants.

The chain joins TRBV5-6 to TRBJ2-5; 7 bases are shared with TRBD2. The origin of this receptor is a woman in her forties in good health and CMV-seronegative. The material sequenced was PBMCs. The CDR3 DNA sequence: TGTGCCAGCAGCCTTATGGGCACCCTCGGGGGGATTTTCGGGGAGACCCAGTACTTC. Protein sequence: CASSLMGTLGGIFGETQYF.